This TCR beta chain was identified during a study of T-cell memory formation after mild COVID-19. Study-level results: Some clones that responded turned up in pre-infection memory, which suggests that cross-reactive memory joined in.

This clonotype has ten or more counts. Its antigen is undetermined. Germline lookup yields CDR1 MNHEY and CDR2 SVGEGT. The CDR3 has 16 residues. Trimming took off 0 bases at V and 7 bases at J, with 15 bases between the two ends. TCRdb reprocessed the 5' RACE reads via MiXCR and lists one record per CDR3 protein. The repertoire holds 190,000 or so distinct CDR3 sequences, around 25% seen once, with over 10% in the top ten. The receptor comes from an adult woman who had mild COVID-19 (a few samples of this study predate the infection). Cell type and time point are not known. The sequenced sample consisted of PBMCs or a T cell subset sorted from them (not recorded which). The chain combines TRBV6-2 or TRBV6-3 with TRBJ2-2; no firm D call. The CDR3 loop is CASSYSKAPAGGELFF. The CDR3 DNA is TGTGCCAGCAGTTACTCCAAAGCCCCGGCCGGCGGGGAGCTGTTTTTT.